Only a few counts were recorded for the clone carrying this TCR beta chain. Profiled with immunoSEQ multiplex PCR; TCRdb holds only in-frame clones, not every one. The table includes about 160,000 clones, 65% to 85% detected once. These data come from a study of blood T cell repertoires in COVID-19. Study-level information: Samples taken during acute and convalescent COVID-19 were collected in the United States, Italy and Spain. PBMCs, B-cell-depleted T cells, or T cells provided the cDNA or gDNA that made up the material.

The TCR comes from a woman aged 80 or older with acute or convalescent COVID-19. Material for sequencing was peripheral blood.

The DNA of the CDR3 is TGTGCCAGCTCCACTAATCTGGACGAGCAGTACTTC. This sequence encodes CASSTNLDEQYF. The genes are TRBV7-8 and TRBJ2-7; no definite D call. CDR1 SGHVS and CDR2 FQNEAQ come from the germline V gene. The CDR3 loop spans 12 amino acids. The ends were cut back, 8 bases at V and 5 bases at J, with 13 bases in the middle.